This TCR beta chain was recorded in a study of radiotherapy plus CTLA-4 blockade in lung cancer. Points from the study as a whole: Among blood TCR repertoires after radiotherapy plus ipilimumab, tumor-derived clones expanded. Reports state that early shifts in blood T cell clones, with interferon-beta, best predicted response.

Concerning this clone itself: Its specificity is unknown.

The repertoire was sequenced with immunoSEQ multiplex PCR; TCRdb's copy has only in-frame clones and lacks some. The sample records roughly 80,000 clones, roughly 74% being singletons. The CDR3 totals 19 residues. The V segment lost 1 base and the J segment 2 bases; nucleotides outside the gene matches: 15. Germline V gene data show CDR1 as SGHNT and CDR2 as YENEEA. The origin of this receptor is a human donor with non-small cell lung cancer whose response to radiotherapy plus ipilimumab could not be evaluated. Sequenced material: peripheral blood, taken from a patient treated with radiotherapy plus ipilimumab. The chain links TRBV11-3 to TRBJ2-3, with 7 positions matching TRBD2. DNA for the CDR3: TGTGCCAGCAGCTTAGGCACCCCTTGGCTAGCGGAGAACACAGATACGCAGTATTTT. Its translation is CASSLGTPWLAENTDTQYF.